The rows below give T cell receptor beta chains drawn from one sample of a study of control samples from healthy donors and cancer patients. The assay was immunoSEQ multiplex PCR, and TCRdb's table has in-frame clones only and misses some. The table shows some 150,000 clones, with around 92% occurring only once. Sequencing was done on a sample of blood. These receptors were collected from a young man in good health. Both conserved end residues are part of each CDR3. D genes are given only for firm matches. The size of a clone is reported for some rows only, either as once, few or many, or as a class for expanded clones.

NA	12	TRBV5-4	NA	TRBJ2-7	TGTGCCAGCAGCTTGGGTGCACCCGAGCAGTACTTC	CASSLGAPEQYF
TRBD2	15	TRBV2	NA	TRBJ2-3	TGTGCCAGCAGAGATAGCGGGAGCTTCACAGATACGCAGTATTTT	CASRDSGSFTDTQYF
TRBD1	15	TRBV7-9	NA	TRBJ1-1	TGTGCCAGCAGCTTCCATCGACAGGGTGGCACTGAAGCTTTCTTT	CASSFHRQGGTEAFF
NA	15	TRBV19	NA	TRBJ2-3	TGTGCCAGTAGTCTACTTTCTTTTAGCACAGATACGCAGTATTTT	CASSLLSFSTDTQYF
NA	16	TRBV5-1	few	TRBJ2-1	TGCGCCAGCAGCTTGGCGGCAGGGTACTCCTACAATGAGCAGTTCTTC	CASSLAAGYSYNEQFF
TRBD1	14	TRBV18	NA	TRBJ2-7	TGTGCCAGCTCACCGAGGACAGGCTCCTACGAGCAGTACTTC	CASSPRTGSYEQYF
TRBD1	12	TRBV30	few	TRBJ1-1	TGTGCCTGGACCCCGACAGGGGGCTATGCTTTCTTT	CAWTPTGGYAFF
NA	14	TRBV18	NA	TRBJ1-3	TGTGCCAGCTCACCAATTTCCTCTGGAAACACCATATATTTT	CASSPISSGNTIYF
TRBD1	13	TRBV9	NA	TRBJ2-7	TGTGCCAGCAGCTCCCTTACAGGGGACGAGCAGTACTTC	CASSSLTGDEQYF
NA	15	TRBV28	NA	TRBJ1-1	TGTGCCAGCAGTTTCCGAGGACAAATGAACACTGAAGCTTTCTTT	CASSFRGQMNTEAFF